These T cell receptor beta chains were read from a single sample in a study of control samples from healthy donors and cancer patients. The repertoire was sequenced with immunoSEQ multiplex PCR; TCRdb's copy has only in-frame clones and lacks some. The data contain about 270,000 clones, almost 85% of them singletons. Sample: PBMCs. Source of these receptors: a woman aged 55-69 years with lung cancer. The CDR3 runs from the conserved cysteine through the conserved F or W. The D gene is left open where the match is weak. Clone size appears in some rows only: once, few, many, or a class for an expanded clone.

CDR3aa: CASSETSNYGYTF; CDR3nt: TGTGCCAGCAGTGAAACATCTAACTATGGCTACACCTTC; d_gene: NA; v_gene: TRBV2; abundance: many; j_gene: TRBJ1-2
CDR3aa: CASSRTTRGEKLFF; CDR3nt: TGTGCCAGTAGTAGGACCACCAGAGGGGAAAAACTGTTTTTT; d_gene: NA; v_gene: TRBV19; abundance: NA; j_gene: TRBJ1-4
CDR3aa: CASSLGQQYEQYF; CDR3nt: TGCGCCAGCAGTTTGGGACAGCAGTACGAGCAGTACTTC; d_gene: TRBD1; v_gene: TRBV5-1; abundance: few; j_gene: TRBJ2-7
CDR3aa: CASSPGPRGHTGELFF; CDR3nt: TGTGCCAGCAGCCCGGGCCCCCGGGGCCACACCGGGGAGCTGTTTTTT; d_gene: NA; v_gene: TRBV7-3; abundance: NA; j_gene: TRBJ2-2
CDR3aa: CASSLVTGANTGELFF; CDR3nt: TGTGCCAGCAGCTTAGTTACCGGGGCCAACACCGGGGAGCTGTTTTTT; d_gene: NA; v_gene: TRBV7-9; abundance: NA; j_gene: TRBJ2-2
CDR3aa: CASSQDPTSTDTQYF; CDR3nt: TGTGCCAGCAGCCAAGATCCCACAAGCACAGATACGCAGTATTTT; d_gene: NA; v_gene: TRBV3-1/TRBV3-2; abundance: NA; j_gene: TRBJ2-3
CDR3aa: CSAVTTEAFF; CDR3nt: TGCAGCGCTGTGACCACTGAAGCTTTCTTT; d_gene: NA; v_gene: TRBV29-1; abundance: NA; j_gene: TRBJ1-1
CDR3aa: CASSLGTTNYGYTF; CDR3nt: TGCGCCAGCAGCTTGGGGACGACTAACTATGGCTACACCTTC; d_gene: NA; v_gene: TRBV5-1; abundance: NA; j_gene: TRBJ1-2
CDR3aa: CASSTNRAGTGELFF; CDR3nt: TGTGCCAGCAGCACGAACCGGGCGGGCACCGGGGAGCTGTTTTTT; d_gene: NA; v_gene: TRBV5-5; abundance: NA; j_gene: TRBJ2-2
CDR3aa: CASRVDGPQPQHF; CDR3nt: TGTGCCAGCAGGGTAGACGGCCCTCAGCCCCAGCATTTT; d_gene: NA; v_gene: TRBV2; abundance: NA; j_gene: TRBJ1-5
CDR3aa: CASSGQIGLNEKLFF; CDR3nt: TGTGCCAGCAGCGGCCAGATAGGGCTTAATGAAAAACTGTTTTTT; d_gene: NA; v_gene: TRBV9; abundance: NA; j_gene: TRBJ1-4
CDR3aa: CAWSRAITDTQYF; CDR3nt: TGTGCCTGGAGTAGGGCGATCACAGATACGCAGTATTTT; d_gene: NA; v_gene: TRBV30; abundance: NA; j_gene: TRBJ2-3
CDR3aa: CASSLPDRETQYF; CDR3nt: TGTGCCAGCAGTTTACCAGATAGAGAGACCCAGTACTTC; d_gene: NA; v_gene: TRBV28; abundance: NA; j_gene: TRBJ2-5
CDR3aa: CASSSGLIGDTQYF; CDR3nt: TGCGCCAGCAGTAGCGGGTTAATTGGAGATACGCAGTATTTT; d_gene: TRBD2; v_gene: TRBV5-1; abundance: once; j_gene: TRBJ2-3
CDR3aa: CASSPGPGSGNQPQHF; CDR3nt: TGTGCCAGCAGTCCCGGACCAGGCAGTGGCAATCAGCCCCAGCATTTT; d_gene: NA; v_gene: TRBV27; abundance: NA; j_gene: TRBJ1-5
CDR3aa: CASSQAGDSNQPQHF; CDR3nt: TGTGCCAGCAGCCAAGCGGGGGATAGCAATCAGCCCCAGCATTTT; d_gene: NA; v_gene: TRBV4-2; abundance: NA; j_gene: TRBJ1-5
CDR3aa: CASSQGPWETQYF; CDR3nt: TGTGCCAGCAGCCAAGGGCCGTGGGAGACCCAGTACTTC; d_gene: NA; v_gene: TRBV3-1/TRBV3-2; abundance: NA; j_gene: TRBJ2-5
CDR3aa: CASRPPDRVGETQYF; CDR3nt: TGTGCCAGCAGGCCTCCGGACAGGGTGGGGGAGACCCAGTACTTC; d_gene: TRBD1; v_gene: TRBV28; abundance: once; j_gene: TRBJ2-5
CDR3aa: CASSLLGESDEQFF; CDR3nt: TGTGCCAGCAGCTTGTTAGGGGAGAGCGATGAGCAGTTCTTC; d_gene: NA; v_gene: TRBV5-5; abundance: NA; j_gene: TRBJ2-1
CDR3aa: CASSPPRSSGADNEQFF; CDR3nt: TGTGCCAGCTCACCACCGAGGTCCAGCGGGGCGGACAATGAGCAGTTCTTC; d_gene: TRBD2; v_gene: TRBV18; abundance: many; j_gene: TRBJ2-1
CDR3aa: CASSSSGFSDRATDWGQETQYF; CDR3nt: TGTGCCAGCAGTTCAAGCGGTTTTTCCGACAGGGCGACTGATTGGGGCCAAGAGACCCAGTACTTC; d_gene: TRBD1; v_gene: TRBV28; abundance: NA; j_gene: TRBJ2-5
CDR3aa: CASSLMSGGDTEAFF; CDR3nt: TGTGCCAGCAGCTTAATGTCCGGGGGAGACACTGAAGCTTTCTTT; d_gene: NA; v_gene: TRBV7-3; abundance: NA; j_gene: TRBJ1-1
CDR3aa: CASRSGGALETQYF; CDR3nt: TGTGCCAGCAGAAGCGGGGGGGCATTAGAGACCCAGTACTTC; d_gene: TRBD2; v_gene: TRBV6-5; abundance: NA; j_gene: TRBJ2-5
CDR3aa: CASSVTSANTEAFF; CDR3nt: TGTGCCAGCAGCGTCACGTCCGCGAACACTGAAGCTTTCTTT; d_gene: NA; v_gene: TRBV9; abundance: few; j_gene: TRBJ1-1
CDR3aa: CASSPRALLYGYTF; CDR3nt: TGTGCCAGCAGTCCTAGGGCTCTGCTCTATGGCTACACCTTC; d_gene: NA; v_gene: TRBV27; abundance: NA; j_gene: TRBJ1-2
CDR3aa: CASSLEGVSYEQYF; CDR3nt: TGTGCCAGCAGCTTAGAGGGGGTTTCCTACGAGCAGTACTTC; d_gene: NA; v_gene: TRBV7-9; abundance: NA; j_gene: TRBJ2-7
CDR3aa: CASGPRTESSYNEQFF; CDR3nt: TGTGCTAGTGGTCCCCGGACCGAGAGCTCCTACAATGAGCAGTTCTTC; d_gene: NA; v_gene: TRBV12-5; abundance: NA; j_gene: TRBJ2-1
CDR3aa: CASRTSGDTGELFF; CDR3nt: TGCGCCAGCAGGACGAGTGGGGACACCGGGGAGCTGTTTTTT; d_gene: NA; v_gene: TRBV5-1; abundance: NA; j_gene: TRBJ2-2
CDR3aa: CASSPRQGGGYTF; CDR3nt: TGTGCCAGCAGCCCTCGACAGGGGGGTGGCTACACCTTC; d_gene: TRBD1; v_gene: TRBV7-3; abundance: NA; j_gene: TRBJ1-2
CDR3aa: CASSQGSGSLNEKLFF; CDR3nt: TGTGCCAGCAGCCAAGGCTCAGGTTCGCTTAATGAAAAACTGTTTTTT; d_gene: NA; v_gene: TRBV3-1/TRBV3-2; abundance: NA; j_gene: TRBJ1-4
CDR3aa: CASSLQGAIGNTIYF; CDR3nt: TGTGCCAGCAGTCTTCAGGGGGCGATTGGAAACACCATATATTTT; d_gene: TRBD1; v_gene: TRBV28; abundance: NA; j_gene: TRBJ1-3
CDR3aa: CASRPGQGGRYGYTF; CDR3nt: TGTGCCAGCAGACCGGGACAGGGAGGACGCTATGGCTACACCTTC; d_gene: TRBD1; v_gene: TRBV7-9; abundance: NA; j_gene: TRBJ1-2
CDR3aa: CASSGGGNQPQHF; CDR3nt: TGTGCCAGCAGTGGGGGGGGCAATCAGCCCCAGCATTTT; d_gene: NA; v_gene: TRBV28; abundance: NA; j_gene: TRBJ1-5